The clone carrying this T cell receptor (beta chain) was counted many times. Antigen specificity is unknown. The V and J ends lost 3 bases and 4 bases respectively, with 10 bases between them. This CDR3 has 14 amino acids. This specimen comes from a study of identical twins. Findings of the study overall: Beta out-of-frame sequences showed weaker excess twin sharing. There is a chance that invariant MAIT and iNKT cells partially muddied zero-insertion analyses. Twin pairs' shared out-of-frame alpha sequences were enriched in low generation probability.

A universal primer site arose from template switching, and cDNA bore unique molecular identifiers. TCRdb used MiXCR to reprocess the 5' RACE reads, holding one entry per CDR3 protein. This table has hundreds of thousands of distinct CDR3 sequences, 10% to 15% appearing once. Another study also made use of these data, one on yellow fever vaccine responses in identical twins.

The chain employs TRBV12-3 or TRBV12-4 and TRBJ2-1; a weak D match, TRBD1 (5 bases). Sequencing used PBMCs. This TCR was recovered from a woman younger than 35 in good health. Here the CDR3 reads CASSLSGAYNEQFF. In DNA form, the CDR3 reads TGTGCCAGCAGTTTGTCTGGGGCATACAATGAGCAGTTCTTC.